These 29 T cell receptor beta chains originate from one sample sequenced in a study of blood T cell repertoires in COVID-19. Libraries were prepared by immunoSEQ multiplex PCR; TCRdb keeps only in-frame clonotypes and omits some of them. The profile shows around 300,000 clones, about nine tenths of them singletons. Sequenced material: peripheral blood. The source is a middle-aged woman who had recovered from COVID-19.

The table lists this clone with a few counts. The chain carries TRBV5-6 and TRBJ1-2; 8 bases align to TRBD1. Trimming removed 4 bases from V and 4 bases from J; junction bases left unmatched: 6. The germline gives CDR1 SGHDT, CDR2 YYEEEE. The CDR3 is made up of 14 amino acids. CDR3 region: CASSGRGPIYGYTF. The CDR3 nucleotides read TGTGCCAGCAGCGGCAGGGGGCCGATCTATGGCTACACCTTC.

This chain uses TRBV2 with TRBJ1-1; unclear D gene. Trimming took 1 base from V and 2 from J, leaving 17 bases between them. Germline CDR1 is SNHLY and CDR2 is FYNNEI. The CDR3 is 17 amino acids. CDR3 loop: CASSEVGGLVINTEAFF. CDR3 coding DNA: TGTGCCAGCAGTGAAGTTGGAGGTCTCGTCATAAACACTGAAGCTTTCTTT.

The genes are TRBV6-5 and TRBJ2-7; 7 bases line up with TRBD1. Germline CDR1 reads MNHEY; CDR2 reads SVGAGI. J was trimmed by 0 bases and V by 6 bases; bases with no gene match: 5. The CDR3 is 14 amino acids. The chain's CDR3 is CASRTTGASYEQYF. The CDR3 DNA is TGTGCCAGCAGAACAACAGGGGCCTCCTACGAGCAGTACTTC.

V is TRBV28 and J is TRBJ1-4, with 8 nucleotides matching TRBD1. After removal of 5 bases from V and 8 bases from J, the junction contained 7 bases not matched to a gene. There are 14 residues in the CDR3. The V gene's germline CDR1 is MDHEN and CDR2 SYDVKM. CDR3 amino acids: CASSQRTGREKLFF. CDR3 DNA: TGTGCCAGCAGTCAACGGACAGGGAGAGAAAAACTGTTTTTT.

The chain recombines TRBV5-1 with TRBJ2-2; 7 bases map to TRBD2. This CDR3 region has 15 residues. The junction had 6 bases not matched to a gene; V was cut back by 3 bases and J by 4 bases. Germline V lookup: CDR1 SGHRS, CDR2 YFSETQ. For the CDR3, the DNA is TGCGCCAGCAGCTCCGCAGCGGGAATCACCGGGGAGCTGTTTTTT. Residues: CASSSAAGITGELFF.

This clone has a single count. The chain employs TRBV6-4 and TRBJ2-3, with 8 positions matching TRBD2. This CDR3 region has 13 residues. CDR1 is MRHNA and CDR2 is SNTAGT in the germline V gene. V lost 6 bases to trimming and J lost 3 bases; unmatched junction nucleotides: 2. The CDR3 coding sequence is TGTGCCAGCAGCGAGCGGGAGACAGATACGCAGTATTTT. Protein sequence: CASSERETDTQYF.

This chain links TRBV19 with TRBJ2-7, with D possibly TRBD2 on 6 matching bases. CDR3 size: 16 residues. V gave up 4 bases and J gave up 2 bases, with 18 bases separating them. The germline gives CDR1 LNHDA, CDR2 SQIVND (reference sequence). In DNA form, the CDR3 reads TGTGCCAGTAGTAAGTCGGTGTCTAGCGATACCTACGAGCAGTACTTC. It specifies CASSKSVSSDTYEQYF.

The chain combines TRBV18 with TRBJ2-3; weak D call: TRBD1 (6 bases). Per the germline V gene, CDR1 is KGHSH and CDR2 is LQKENI. Trimming stripped 0 bases from V and 3 bases from J, with 16 bases between. The CDR3 is made up of 17 amino acids. This CDR3 reads CASSPPRGNQRTDTQYF. The CDR3 nucleotides read TGTGCCAGCTCACCACCAAGGGGGAACCAAAGAACAGATACGCAGTATTTT.

The chain recombines TRBV7-9 with TRBJ1-6, with D unclear. Germline V gives CDR1 SEHNR, CDR2 FQNEAQ (reference sequence). The CDR3 is 13 amino acids. The V end was cut by 3 bases, the J end by 7 bases, with 7 bases between. The CDR3, as DNA: TGTGCCAGCAGCTTTCGTGAGAATTCACCCCTCCACTTT. The encoded protein is CASSFRENSPLHF. Variable domain in full (rest from reference TRBV7-9 and TRBJ1-6): DTGVSQNPRHKITKRGQNVTFRCDPISEHNRLYWYRQTLGQGPEFLTYFQNEAQLEKSRLLSDRFSAERPKGSFSTLEIQRTEQGDSAMYLCASSFRENSPLHFGNGTRLTVT.

V and J are TRBV7-9 and TRBJ2-3, with TRBD2 as a possible D gene (7 bases). Trimming stripped 11 bases from V and 4 bases from J, with 16 bases between. The germline V gene has CDR1 SEHNR and CDR2 FQNEAQ (reference sequence). This CDR3 has 13 amino acids. The CDR3 sequence is CAGGRGGADTQYF. DNA of the CDR3: TGTGCCGGGGGAAGGGGGGGCGCAGATACGCAGTATTTT.

This clone was seen only once. The rearrangement uses TRBV3-1 (or the pseudogene TRBV3-2) and TRBJ2-2; TRBD2 might be the D (6 bases). V was trimmed by 5 bases and J by 3 bases, leaving 16 bases between them. CDR1 LGHDT and CDR2 YNNKEL come from the germline V gene (reference sequence). The CDR3 is made up of 16 amino acids. CDR3 region: CASSFSGTHHTGELFF. As DNA, the CDR3 is TGTGCCAGCAGCTTTTCCGGGACTCACCACACCGGGGAGCTGTTTTTT.

V and J are TRBV13 and TRBJ1-1; no definite D call. V lost 2 bases and J 2 bases, leaving 6 bases between the germline ends. This CDR3 is 13 amino acids long. Germline CDR1 PRHDT, CDR2 FYEKMQ (reference sequence). The CDR3 reads CASSLLPNTEAFF. CDR3 in DNA: TGTGCCAGCAGCTTACTCCCCAACACTGAAGCTTTCTTT. The whole variable domain, remainder taken from reference TRBV13 and TRBJ1-1, is AAGVIQSPRHLIKEKRETATLKCYPIPRHDTVYWYQQGPGQDPQFLISFYEKMQSDKGSIPDRFSAQQFSDYHSELNMSSLELGDSALYFCASSLLPNTEAFFGQGTRLTVV.

This sequence joins TRBV9 and TRBJ1-4; no clear D gene. This CDR3 has 15 residues. Looked up from germline, CDR1 is SGDLS and CDR2 is YYNGEE. V gave up 4 bases and J gave up 6 bases, with 16 bases separating them. DNA for the CDR3: TGTGCCAGCAGCCCCGACCGGTACGGGGATGAAAAACTGTTTTTT. It yields the protein CASSPDRYGDEKLFF.

This chain joins TRBV3-1 (or the pseudogene TRBV3-2) and TRBJ2-3, with 12 bases matching TRBD2. The CDR3 is made up of 20 amino acids. Per the germline V gene, CDR1 is LGHDT and CDR2 is YNNKEL (reference sequence). V lost 2 bases to trimming and J lost 9 bases; unmatched junction nucleotides: 21. The DNA of the CDR3 is TGTGCCAGCAGCCAAAACTCGGGGGGTCGACTAGCGGGAGCGTACGTGACGCAGTATTTT. As protein: CASSQNSGGRLAGAYVTQYF.

The CDR3 DNA reads TGTGCCAGCAGCCAATATCCAGACGAGCAGTACTTC. As protein: CASSQYPDEQYF. The chain carries TRBV16 and TRBJ2-7; D unclear. The germline V gene encodes CDR1 KGHSY and CDR2 FQNENV. V was trimmed by 1 base and J by 5 bases, leaving 6 bases between them. The CDR3 length is 12 residues.

The J gene is TRBJ2-1, the V gene TRBV7-3; 9 bases line up with TRBD2. From germline, CDR1 is SGHTA and CDR2 FQGTGA. With V trimmed by 5 bases and J by 3 bases, 5 bases remained unmatched. The CDR3 sequence is 15 residues long. The CDR3 reads CASSPAGGNYNEQFF. The CDR3 coding sequence is TGTGCCAGCAGCCCAGCGGGGGGCAACTACAATGAGCAGTTCTTC.

The V call is TRBV19, the J call TRBJ1-1; 12 bases line up with TRBD1. Germline V lookup: CDR1 LNHDA, CDR2 SQIVND (reference sequence). CDR3 length: 18 amino acids. V was pared by 0 bases and J by 1 base, with 6 bases of the junction left unmatched. The CDR3 region is CASSIETGQGAGNTEAFF. In nucleotides, the CDR3 is TGTGCCAGTAGTATAGAAACGGGACAGGGGGCAGGGAACACTGAAGCTTTCTTT.

The chain is built from TRBV6-6 and TRBJ2-3; 14 bases agree with TRBD2. CDR1 MNHNY and CDR2 SVGAGI come from the germline V gene (reference sequence). V lost 4 bases to trimming and J lost 6 bases; unmatched junction nucleotides: 3. This CDR3 comprises 15 residues. The CDR3 bases are TGTGCCAGCAGTTCCGGGACTAGCGGGAGTGATACGCAGTATTTT. As protein: CASSSGTSGSDTQYF.

The gene calls are TRBV19 and TRBJ2-1; D might be TRBD1 (5 bases). Per the germline V gene, CDR1 is LNHDA and CDR2 is SQIVND (reference sequence). The CDR3 spans 17 residues. With 1 base removed from V and 5 bases from J, the gap between germline ends came to 18 bases. The CDR3 nucleotides read TGTGCCAGTAGTATAGCCCCCCCCCAGGGTTCGAACAATGAGCAGTTCTTC. Translated: CASSIAPPQGSNNEQFF.

The chain is built from TRBV9 and TRBJ1-1, with a tentative D call TRBD1 (6 bases). The CDR3 totals 16 residues. Germline loops: CDR1 SGDLS, CDR2 YYNGEE. The V gene lost 1 base and the J gene lost 4 bases, with 17 bases spanning the gap. The CDR3 nucleotides are TGTGCCAGCAGCGTATACCCCTCAGGGGAGGGCACTGAAGCTTTCTTT. Protein: CASSVYPSGEGTEAFF.

Note on this clone: The sample contains more than one DNA sequence encoding this CDR3. CDR3 loop: CASSLDRGDTQYF. As DNA, the CDR3 is TGTGCCAGCAGCTTAGATCGCGGGGATACGCAGTATTTT. The J gene is TRBJ2-3, the V gene TRBV11-2, with D perhaps TRBD2 (5 bases). The germline gives CDR1 SGHAT, CDR2 FQNNGV. Between the trimmed V and J ends, which lost 0 bases and 6 bases, there was a span of 7 bases. The CDR3 sequence is 13 residues long.

The chain couples TRBV5-4 to TRBJ2-1; a weak D match, TRBD1 (7 bases). Germline assignment: CDR1 SGHNT and CDR2 YYREEE (reference sequence). V shed 2 bases and J shed 5 bases, with 14 bases lying between them. This CDR3 region has 15 residues. The DNA for the CDR3 is TGTGCCAGCAGCTTAGCGGACAGGACTAACAATGAGCAGTTCTTC. Translated: CASSLADRTNNEQFF.

CDR3 in amino acids: CASSYDYHNEQFF. CDR3 nucleotide sequence: TGTGCCAGCAGTTACGACTATCACAATGAGCAGTTCTTC. The chain uses TRBV6-6 and TRBJ2-1; D is possibly TRBD2 (5 bases). The CDR3 covers 13 residues. Germline assignment: CDR1 MNHNY and CDR2 SVGAGI (reference sequence). V lost 2 bases, J lost 5 bases, and 7 bases lay in between.

This chain uses TRBV6-5 with TRBJ2-3; a weak D match, TRBD2 (5 bases). This CDR3 has 13 residues. Germline values: CDR1 MNHEY, CDR2 SVGAGI. The germline V and J ends were trimmed by 6 bases and 5 bases, with 12 bases remaining between them. The CDR3 protein is CASRSGAGDTQYF. The CDR3 nucleotides read TGTGCCAGCAGGAGCGGAGCTGGAGATACGCAGTATTTT.

This CDR3 reads CASSLVKSLTYEQYF. As DNA, the CDR3 is TGTGCCAGCAGTTTAGTAAAGAGTCTCACCTACGAGCAGTACTTC. The gene calls are TRBV27 and TRBJ2-7; D not certain. The CDR3 sequence is 15 residues long. Per germline, CDR1 MNHEY and CDR2 SMNVEV (reference sequence). Trimming left V 2 bases short and J 2 bases short, with 13 bases between.

This clone was detected only once. The chain carries TRBV10-2 and TRBJ2-7; tentatively, D is TRBD1 (5 bases). V lost 6 bases and J lost 0, with 9 bases in between. Germline CDR1 WSHSY, CDR2 SAAADI. This CDR3 is 13 amino acids long. The CDR3 protein is CASSADSSYEQYF. The CDR3 coding sequence is TGCGCCAGCAGCGCCGACAGCTCCTACGAGCAGTACTTC.

The rearrangement links TRBV7-3 to TRBJ2-3; D may be TRBD1 (6 bases). The CDR3 runs 14 residues. V lost 9 bases to trimming and J lost 0 bases, with 13 bases between them. Germline values: CDR1 SGHTA, CDR2 FQGTGA. In DNA form, the CDR3 reads TGTGCCAGTGGAACAGGGCAAAGCACAGATACGCAGTATTTT. This encodes CASGTGQSTDTQYF.

This rearrangement joins TRBV29-1 to TRBJ2-1; TRBD2 agrees at 9 bases. The CDR3 has 14 residues. Germline trimming cut 8 bases from V and 8 bases from J; bases unmatched to any gene: 13. The germline V gene has CDR1 SQVTM and CDR2 ANQGSEA. CDR3 region: CSLGLASLGHEQFF. CDR3 DNA sequence: TGCAGCCTCGGACTAGCGAGCTTGGGCCATGAGCAGTTCTTC.

V and J are TRBV5-1 and TRBJ2-7; 9 nucleotides align to TRBD1. Germline CDR1 reads SGHRS; CDR2 reads YFSETQ. J was trimmed by 4 bases and V by 2 bases; bases with no gene match: 7. CDR3 size: 15 residues. The CDR3 coding sequence is TGCGCCAGCAGCTTCCACGGGACAGGGCAGTACGAGCAGTACTTC. Amino acid sequence: CASSFHGTGQYEQYF.